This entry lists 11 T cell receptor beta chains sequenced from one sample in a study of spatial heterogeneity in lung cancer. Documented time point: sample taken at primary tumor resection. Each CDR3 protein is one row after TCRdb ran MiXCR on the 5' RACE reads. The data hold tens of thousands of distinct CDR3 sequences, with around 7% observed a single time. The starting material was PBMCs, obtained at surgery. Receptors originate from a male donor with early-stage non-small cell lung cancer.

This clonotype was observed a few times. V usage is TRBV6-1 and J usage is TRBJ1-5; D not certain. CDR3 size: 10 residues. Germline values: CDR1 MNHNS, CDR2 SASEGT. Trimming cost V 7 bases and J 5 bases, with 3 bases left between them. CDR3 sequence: CASNDQPQHF. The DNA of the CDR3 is TGTGCCAGCAATGATCAGCCCCAGCATTTT.

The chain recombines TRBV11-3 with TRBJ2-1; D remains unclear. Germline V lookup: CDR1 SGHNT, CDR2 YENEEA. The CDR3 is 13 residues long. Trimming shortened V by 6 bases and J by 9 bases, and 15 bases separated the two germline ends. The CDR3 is CASRHMGSPEQFF. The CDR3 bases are TGTGCCAGCAGGCATATGGGCAGTCCTGAGCAGTTCTTC.

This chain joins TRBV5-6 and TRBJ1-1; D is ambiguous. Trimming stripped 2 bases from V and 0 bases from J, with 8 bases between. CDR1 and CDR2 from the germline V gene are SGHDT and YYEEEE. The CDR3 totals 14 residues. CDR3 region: CASSLKTLNTEAFF. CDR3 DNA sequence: TGTGCCAGCAGCTTAAAGACACTGAACACTGAAGCTTTCTTT.

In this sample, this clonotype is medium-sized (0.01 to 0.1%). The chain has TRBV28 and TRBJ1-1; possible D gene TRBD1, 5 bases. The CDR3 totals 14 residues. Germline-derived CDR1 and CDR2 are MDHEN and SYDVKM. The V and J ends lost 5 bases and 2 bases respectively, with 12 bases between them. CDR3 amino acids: CASSPGTANTEAFF. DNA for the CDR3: TGTGCCAGCAGTCCAGGGACGGCAAACACTGAAGCTTTCTTT. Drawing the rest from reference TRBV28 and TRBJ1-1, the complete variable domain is DVKVTQSSRYLVKRTGEKVFLECVQDMDHENMFWYRQDPGLGLRLIYFSYDVKMKEKGDIPEGYSVSREKKERFSLILESASTNQTSMYLCASSPGTANTEAFFGQGTRLTVV.

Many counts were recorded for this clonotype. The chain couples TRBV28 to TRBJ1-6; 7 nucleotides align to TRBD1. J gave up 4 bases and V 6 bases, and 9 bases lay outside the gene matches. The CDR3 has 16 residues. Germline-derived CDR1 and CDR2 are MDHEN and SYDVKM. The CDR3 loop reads CASSSPTGSYNSPLHF. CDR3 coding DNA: TGTGCCAGCAGCTCTCCGACAGGGAGTTATAATTCACCCCTCCACTTT.

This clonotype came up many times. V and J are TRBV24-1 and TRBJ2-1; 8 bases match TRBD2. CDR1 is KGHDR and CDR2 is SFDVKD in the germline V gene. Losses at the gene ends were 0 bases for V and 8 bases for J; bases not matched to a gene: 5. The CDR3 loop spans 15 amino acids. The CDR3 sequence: CATSDLREGYHEQFF. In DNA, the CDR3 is TGTGCCACCAGTGATTTGCGGGAGGGTTACCATGAGCAGTTCTTC.

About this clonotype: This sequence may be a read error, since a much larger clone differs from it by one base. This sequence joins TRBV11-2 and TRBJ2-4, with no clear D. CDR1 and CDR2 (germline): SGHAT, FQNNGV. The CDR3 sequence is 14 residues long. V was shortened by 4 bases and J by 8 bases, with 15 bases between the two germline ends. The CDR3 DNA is TGTGCCAGCAGCTCCCGGGCCTCCGTGGACATTCAGTACTTC. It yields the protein CASSSRASVDIQYF.

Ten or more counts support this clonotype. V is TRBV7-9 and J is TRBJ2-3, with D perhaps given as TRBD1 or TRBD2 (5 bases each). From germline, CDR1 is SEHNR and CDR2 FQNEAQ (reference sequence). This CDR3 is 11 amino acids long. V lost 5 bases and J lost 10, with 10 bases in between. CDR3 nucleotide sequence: TGTGCCAGCAGCCCGGGGCCCTCGCAGTATTTT. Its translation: CASSPGPSQYF.

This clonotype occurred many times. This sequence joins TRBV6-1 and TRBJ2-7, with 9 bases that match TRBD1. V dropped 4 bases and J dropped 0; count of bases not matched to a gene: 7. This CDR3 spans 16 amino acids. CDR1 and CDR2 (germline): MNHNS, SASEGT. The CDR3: CASSGHRGLSSYEQYV. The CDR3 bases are TGTGCCAGCAGTGGACACAGGGGGCTGAGCTCCTACGAGCAGTACGTC.

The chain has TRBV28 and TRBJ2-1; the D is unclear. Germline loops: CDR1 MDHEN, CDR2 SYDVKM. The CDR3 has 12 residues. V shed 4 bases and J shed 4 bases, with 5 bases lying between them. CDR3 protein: CASSSAYNEQFF. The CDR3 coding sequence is TGTGCCAGCAGTTCGGCTTACAATGAGCAGTTCTTC.

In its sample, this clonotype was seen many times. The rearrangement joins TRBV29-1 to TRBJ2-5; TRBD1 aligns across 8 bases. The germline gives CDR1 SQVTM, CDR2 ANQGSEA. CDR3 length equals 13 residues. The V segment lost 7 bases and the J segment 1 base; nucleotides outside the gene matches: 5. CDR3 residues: CSGSRGPQETQYF. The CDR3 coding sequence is TGCAGCGGCTCCAGGGGGCCCCAAGAGACCCAGTACTTC.